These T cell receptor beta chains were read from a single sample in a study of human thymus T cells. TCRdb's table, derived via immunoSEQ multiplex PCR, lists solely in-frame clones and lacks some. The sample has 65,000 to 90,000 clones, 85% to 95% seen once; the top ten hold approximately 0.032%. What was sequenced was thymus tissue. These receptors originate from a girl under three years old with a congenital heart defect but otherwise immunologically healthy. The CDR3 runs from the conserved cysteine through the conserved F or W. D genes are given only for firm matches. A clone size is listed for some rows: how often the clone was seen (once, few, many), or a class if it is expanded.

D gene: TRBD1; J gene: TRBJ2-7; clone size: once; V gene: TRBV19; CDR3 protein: CASSDRGPDEQYF; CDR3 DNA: TGTGCCAGTAGCGACAGGGGGCCTGACGAGCAGTACTTC
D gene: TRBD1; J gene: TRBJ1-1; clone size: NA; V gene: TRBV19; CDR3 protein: CASRETGGVPRTEAFF; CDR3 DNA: TGTGCCAGTAGGGAGACAGGGGGCGTTCCACGGACTGAAGCTTTCTTT
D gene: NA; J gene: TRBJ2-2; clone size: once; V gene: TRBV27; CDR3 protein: CASSLGLARTNTGELFF; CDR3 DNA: TGTGCCAGCAGTTTAGGGCTGGCCCGAACGAACACCGGGGAGCTGTTTTTT
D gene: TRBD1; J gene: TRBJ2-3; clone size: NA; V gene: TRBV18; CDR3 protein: CASSPVRTGRTDTQYF; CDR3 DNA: TGTGCCAGCTCACCAGTAAGGACAGGGAGGACAGATACGCAGTATTTT
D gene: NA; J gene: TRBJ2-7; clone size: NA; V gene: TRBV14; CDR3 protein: CASSPRSYEQYF; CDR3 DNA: TGTGCCAGCAGCCCCCGGAGCTACGAGCAGTACTTC
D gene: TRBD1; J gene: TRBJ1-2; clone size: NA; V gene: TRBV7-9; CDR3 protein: CASSLAQGDGYTF; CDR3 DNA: TGTGCCAGCAGCTTAGCGCAGGGGGACGGCTACACCTTC
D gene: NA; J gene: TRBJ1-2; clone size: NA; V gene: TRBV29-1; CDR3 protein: CSVGGADRNYGYTF; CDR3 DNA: TGCAGCGTGGGGGGGGCTGACAGAAACTATGGCTACACCTTC
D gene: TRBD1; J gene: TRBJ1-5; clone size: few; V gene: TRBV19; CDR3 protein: CASSIGPPTGVGQPQHF; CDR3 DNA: TGTGCCAGTAGTATAGGCCCTCCAACAGGGGTAGGACAGCCCCAGCATTTT
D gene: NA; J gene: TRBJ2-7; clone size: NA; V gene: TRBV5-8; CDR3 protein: CANKGRNSCEQYF; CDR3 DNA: TGTGCCAACAAAGGCAGGAATTCGTGCGAGCAGTACTTC
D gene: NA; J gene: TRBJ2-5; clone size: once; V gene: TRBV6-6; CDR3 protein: CATRGVAGGRKETQYF; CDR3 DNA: TGTGCCACCAGGGGAGTGGCCGGGGGGCGAAAAGAGACCCAGTACTTC
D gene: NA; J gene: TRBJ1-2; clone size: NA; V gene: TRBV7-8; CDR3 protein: CASSLLGDIPNYGYTF; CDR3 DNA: TGTGCCAGCAGCCTCCTTGGGGACATACCTAACTATGGCTACACCTTC
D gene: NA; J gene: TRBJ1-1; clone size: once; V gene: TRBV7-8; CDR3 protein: CASSPQPDSPEGDTEAFF; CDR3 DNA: TGTGCCAGCAGCCCGCAACCGGACAGTCCAGAGGGTGACACTGAAGCTTTCTTT
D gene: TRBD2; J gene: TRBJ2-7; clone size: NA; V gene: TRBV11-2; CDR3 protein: CASSLDRRREENPSSYEQYF; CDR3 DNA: TGTGCCAGCAGCTTAGATAGGAGGCGGGAGGAGAATCCGAGCTCCTACGAGCAGTACTTC
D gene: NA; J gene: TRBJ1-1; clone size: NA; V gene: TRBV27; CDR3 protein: CASSLGALNTEAFF; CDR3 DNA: TGTGCCAGCAGTTTAGGGGCTTTGAACACTGAAGCTTTCTTT
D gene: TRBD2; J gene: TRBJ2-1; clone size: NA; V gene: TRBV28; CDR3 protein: CASSPFLAGGPNEQFF; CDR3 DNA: TGTGCCAGCAGCCCCTTTCTAGCGGGAGGGCCAAATGAGCAGTTCTTC
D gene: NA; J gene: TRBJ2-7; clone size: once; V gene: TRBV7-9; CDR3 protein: CASSLYGAVGSLFYEQYF; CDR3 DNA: TGTGCCAGCAGCTTATATGGGGCCGTGGGCTCCTTATTCTACGAGCAGTACTTC
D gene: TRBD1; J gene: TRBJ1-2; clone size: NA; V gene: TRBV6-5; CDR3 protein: CASSYLRDRGLYGYTF; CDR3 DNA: TGTGCCAGCAGTTACCTCCGGGACAGGGGCCTCTATGGCTACACCTTC
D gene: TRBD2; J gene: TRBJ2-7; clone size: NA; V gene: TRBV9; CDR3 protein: CASSVGPAGVTSFYNEQYF; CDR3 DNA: TGTGCCAGCAGCGTAGGACCAGCGGGAGTTACCTCTTTTTATAACGAGCAGTACTTC
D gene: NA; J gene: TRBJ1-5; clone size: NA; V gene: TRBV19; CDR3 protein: CASSIGQSEPQHF; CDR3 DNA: TGTGCCAGTAGTATTGGGCAATCGGAGCCCCAGCATTTT
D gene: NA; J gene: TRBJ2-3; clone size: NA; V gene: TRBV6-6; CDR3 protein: CASSYAASSTDTQYF; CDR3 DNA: TGTGCCAGCAGTTACGCGGCCTCTAGCACAGATACGCAGTATTTT
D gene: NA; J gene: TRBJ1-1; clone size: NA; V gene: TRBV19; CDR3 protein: CASSTEGGLDTEAFF; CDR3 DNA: TGTGCCAGTAGTACCGAAGGGGGGCTGGACACTGAAGCTTTCTTT
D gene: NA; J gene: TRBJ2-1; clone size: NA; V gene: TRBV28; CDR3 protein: CASSFRGSDEQFF; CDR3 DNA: TGTGCCAGCAGTTTTAGGGGGTCAGATGAGCAGTTCTTC
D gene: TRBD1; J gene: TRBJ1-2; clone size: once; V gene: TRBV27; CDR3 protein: CASSPQGRDGYTF; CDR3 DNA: TGTGCCAGCAGTCCACAGGGGCGCGACGGCTACACCTTC
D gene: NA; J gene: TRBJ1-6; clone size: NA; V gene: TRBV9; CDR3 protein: CASSVAGSLQGSSYNSPLHF; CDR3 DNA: TGTGCCAGCAGCGTAGCTGGGTCTCTCCAGGGGAGCTCCTATAATTCACCCCTCCACTTT
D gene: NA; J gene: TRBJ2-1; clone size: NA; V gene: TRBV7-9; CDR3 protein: CASITREPYNEQFF; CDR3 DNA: TGTGCCAGCATCACCCGAGAGCCCTACAATGAGCAGTTCTTC
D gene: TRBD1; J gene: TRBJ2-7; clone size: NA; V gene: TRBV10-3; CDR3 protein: CAISFGQGIPYEQYF; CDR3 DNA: TGTGCCATCAGCTTTGGACAGGGGATCCCCTACGAGCAGTACTTC